The rows below give T cell receptor beta chains drawn from one sample of a study of a mutant IDH1 vaccine in newly diagnosed glioma. Assay used: immunoSEQ multiplex PCR; TCRdb lists only in-frame clones, some missing. The sample yields fewer than 150,000 clones, 85% to 90% seen once. Their specific antigens are unknown. The sequences come from PBMCs, collected from a glioma patient whose treatment included an IDH1 peptide vaccine. These receptors all stem from a woman aged 45-65 years with glioma. Each CDR3 is given with its conserved first and last residue. The order of the fields is V gene, D gene, clone size, CDR3 length, J gene, CDR3 protein, CDR3 DNA. D genes are given only for firm matches. Expanded clones are given a class, and other clones once, few, many or no size at all.

>TRBV28|TRBD1|.|20|TRBJ2-7
CASSLGLYPAGTGSPYEQYF
TGTGCCAGCAGTTTAGGGTTATATCCTGCGGGGACAGGGTCTCCCTACGAGCAGTACTTC
>TRBV6-5|.|.|11|TRBJ2-3
CASSAGNTQYF
TGTGCCAGCAGCGCAGGGAATACGCAGTATTTT
>TRBV5-1|.|.|11|TRBJ2-2
CASTLGSELFF
TGCGCCAGCACCCTGGGGTCGGAGCTGTTTTTT
>TRBV7-9|.|many|13|TRBJ1-1
CASSSRGPTEAFF
TGTGCCAGCAGCTCCAGGGGCCCCACTGAAGCTTTCTTT
>TRBV4-3|.|.|15|TRBJ1-2
CASSQAYTSEYGYTF
TGCGCCAGCAGCCAAGCATATACGTCTGAGTATGGCTACACCTTC
>TRBV27|TRBD1|.|14|TRBJ2-7
CASSLNRGTYEQYF
TGTGCCAGCAGTTTAAACAGGGGAACCTACGAGCAGTACTTC
>TRBV5-1|.|.|14|TRBJ2-5
CASSLAREKETQYF
TGCGCCAGCAGCTTGGCCAGGGAGAAAGAGACCCAGTACTTC
>TRBV18|.|.|14|TRBJ2-7
CASSPRSGVSEQYF
TGTGCCAGCTCACCACGTTCAGGCGTCTCCGAGCAGTACTTC
>TRBV5-6|TRBD2|.|15|TRBJ2-1
CASSLRDYFLREQFF
TGTGCCAGCAGCTTGAGGGACTACTTCCTCAGGGAGCAGTTCTTC
>TRBV27|TRBD1|.|15|TRBJ1-4
CASSSHTGTGEKLFF
TGTGCCAGCAGTTCCCATACCGGGACAGGTGAAAAACTGTTTTTT
>TRBV4-1|TRBD2|.|16|TRBJ2-5
CASSQDSGAAQETQYF
TGCGCCAGCAGCCAAGACAGCGGGGCCGCCCAAGAGACCCAGTACTTC
>TRBV10-3|.|.|18|TRBJ2-6
CAISESWTAISGANVLTF
TGTGCCATCAGTGAGTCATGGACAGCAATCTCTGGGGCCAACGTCCTGACTTTC
>TRBV11-2|TRBD1|.|16|TRBJ1-4
CASSLATGQGEEKLFF
TGTGCCAGCAGCTTAGCGACGGGACAGGGAGAAGAAAAACTGTTTTTT
>TRBV18|.|.|14|TRBJ1-4
CASSPQGTNEKLFF
TGTGCCAGCTCTCCACAGGGCACTAATGAAAAACTGTTTTTT
>TRBV9|TRBD2|.|18|TRBJ2-1
CASSVEEVFSGRTDEQFF
TGTGCCAGCAGCGTAGAAGAGGTTTTTAGCGGGAGAACCGATGAGCAGTTCTTC
>TRBV6-6|.|.|14|TRBJ1-2
CAGKIWLHLGGYTF
TGTGCCGGCAAGATATGGCTACACCTTGGGGGCTACACCTTC
>TRBV4-1|.|once|17|TRBJ2-2
CASSQDEAGWGRGELFF
TGCGCCAGCAGCCAAGATGAGGCAGGGTGGGGTAGGGGGGAGCTGTTTTTT
>TRBV7-2|.|.|13|TRBJ2-3
CAKEQGRTDTQYF
TGTGCCAAAGAGCAGGGACGCACAGATACGCAGTATTTT
>TRBV7-9|TRBD1|.|14|TRBJ2-7
CASSPGQTSYEQYF
TGCGCCAGCAGCCCGGGACAGACCTCCTACGAGCAGTACTTC
>TRBV4-1|.|.|15|TRBJ2-2
CASASFGRGTGELFF
TGCGCCAGCGCCTCTTTTGGGAGGGGGACCGGGGAGCTGTTTTTT
>TRBV7-9|.|.|15|TRBJ1-1
CASSLEGGSGTEAFF
TGTGCCAGCAGCCTAGAGGGGGGAAGTGGAACTGAAGCTTTCTTT
>TRBV28|TRBD2|.|16|TRBJ2-5
CASSLGTSGKGETQYF
TGTGCCAGCAGTTTAGGGACTAGCGGGAAGGGGGAGACCCAGTACTTC
>TRBV10-3|TRBD2|.|13|TRBJ2-1
CAISVAGEDEQFF
TGTGCCATCAGCGTAGCGGGAGAGGATGAGCAGTTCTTC
>TRBV5-6|.|.|12|TRBJ1-2
CASSLGSYGYTF
TGTGCCAGCAGCTTGGGTAGCTATGGCTACACCTTC
>TRBV5-1|TRBD1|.|15|TRBJ1-2
CASSSGQGASYGYTF
TGCGCCAGCAGCTCGGGACAGGGGGCCTCCTATGGCTACACCTTC
>TRBV27|.|.|13|TRBJ1-2
CASGRGDGYGYTF
TGTGCCAGCGGAAGGGGTGATGGCTATGGCTACACCTTC
>TRBV9|.|.|12|TRBJ2-1
CASSPGYNEQFF
TGTGCCAGCAGCCCAGGGTACAATGAGCAGTTCTTC
>TRBV5-4|.|.|15|TRBJ2-2
CASNSDSANTGELFF
TGTGCCAGCAACAGCGATAGTGCGAACACCGGGGAGCTGTTTTTT
>TRBV4-2|.|few|15|TRBJ1-5
CASSQLRVANQPQHF
TGTGCCAGCAGCCAACTTAGAGTCGCAAATCAGCCCCAGCATTTT
>TRBV6-6|.|.|14|TRBJ2-2
CASSYSRDTGELFF
TGTGCCAGCAGTTACTCCCGCGACACCGGGGAGCTGTTTTTT
>TRBV10-2|.|.|14|TRBJ2-7
CASSPPPGSYEQYF
TGCGCCAGCAGTCCCCCCCCAGGCTCCTACGAGCAGTACTTC
>TRBV6-5|.|.|14|TRBJ1-5
CASSYSGGNQPQHF
TGTGCCAGCAGTTACTCCGGGGGCAATCAGCCCCAGCATTTT
>TRBV28|.|.|15|TRBJ1-1
CASSPSGLGNTEAFF
TGTGCCAGCAGTCCCTCGGGGCTGGGGAACACTGAAGCTTTCTTT
>TRBV11-2|.|.|13|TRBJ1-2
CASSAGQGYGYTF
TGTGCCAGCAGCGCGGGGCAGGGCTATGGCTACACCTTC
>TRBV12-5|.|.|17|TRBJ2-4
CASGLVMGREAKNIQYF
TGTGCTAGTGGTTTGGTAATGGGCAGGGAGGCCAAAAACATTCAGTACTTC
>TRBV27|.|.|17|TRBJ1-2
CASSLRSVRGEDYGYTF
TGTGCCAGCAGTTTGCGTTCCGTACGAGGGGAAGACTATGGCTACACCTTC
>TRBV19|TRBD2|.|17|TRBJ2-5
CASTLTRSGGVRETQYF
TGTGCCAGTACCCTCACCCGATCCGGGGGGGTCAGGGAGACCCAGTACTTC
>TRBV18|.|.|14|TRBJ2-7
CASSTPSKTYEQYF
TGTGCCAGCTCAACCCCGTCTAAGACCTACGAGCAGTACTTC
>TRBV5-4|.|once|15|TRBJ2-1
CASSLVAGTLGEQFF
TGTGCCAGCAGCTTGGTTGCGGGGACCCTCGGGGAGCAGTTCTTC
>TRBV5-5|.|.|15|TRBJ2-3
CASSFRSPSTDTQYF
TGTGCCAGCAGCTTCCGGTCCCCTAGCACAGATACGCAGTATTTT
>TRBV2|TRBD1|.|22|TRBJ2-2
CASSDPRLSGQGGVPSTGELFF
TGTGCCAGCAGTGATCCCCGACTCTCGGGACAGGGGGGCGTCCCGAGCACCGGGGAGCTGTTTTTT
>TRBV5-4|.|.|13|TRBJ2-7
CASSMTRAGEQYF
TGTGCCAGCAGTATGACCCGGGCGGGCGAGCAGTACTTC
>TRBV11-2|TRBD1|once|18|TRBJ1-2
CASSFSGTGVKANYGYTF
TGTGCCAGCAGCTTCTCGGGGACAGGGGTAAAAGCTAACTATGGCTACACCTTC
>TRBV7-9|.|.|13|TRBJ1-3
CASSLEPRGDLYF
TGTGCCAGCAGCTTAGAACCCCGCGGGGACTTATATTTT
>TRBV7-2|.|.|15|TRBJ1-2
CASSLVGATNYGYTF
TGTGCCAGCAGCTTAGTTGGAGCCACTAACTATGGCTACACCTTC